A single sample is the source of the 20 T cell receptor beta chains below, sequenced in a study of OX40 agonist ivuxolimab in advanced cancers. The library was generated by the immunoSEQ multiplex PCR assay. TCRdb retrieved this table from immuneACCESS and kept in-frame rearrangements only. Not all clones are present; in checked studies, unresolved V genes account for under half, and no reason is known for the remainder. This sample has around 40,000 clones in its table, and around 87% of those were observed once. Approximately 3.6% of the sample is taken by the ten largest. The material was CD4+ or CD8+ T cells sorted from blood, obtained in a trial of the OX40 agonist ivuxolimab. These receptors were collected from an adult with an advanced solid tumor such as melanoma, head and neck, liver or kidney cancer.

The V call is TRBV19, the J call TRBJ1-1; no reliable D call. V was trimmed by 4 bases and J by 6 bases, leaving 18 bases between them. The germline CDR1 and CDR2 sequences are LNHDA and SQIVND (reference sequence). The CDR3 has 15 residues. CDR3 DNA: TGTGCCAGTAGTACTTTCGCCCACGTCGGCGCTGAAGCTTTCTTT. Translating it yields CASSTFAHVGAEAFF.

CDR3 protein: CASSPWTGRSGNTIYF. CDR3 coding DNA: TGTGCCAGCTCACCTTGGACAGGGAGGTCTGGAAACACCATATATTTT. The chain carries TRBV18 and TRBJ1-3; 8 nucleotides match TRBD1. Losses at the gene ends were 3 bases for V and 1 base for J; bases not matched to a gene: 5. Germline CDR1 is KGHSH and CDR2 is LQKENI. This CDR3 region has 16 residues.

The chain couples TRBV6-4 to TRBJ1-2; TRBD1 is a possible D gene (5 bases). The CDR3 extends over 12 amino acids. Germline assignment: CDR1 MRHNA and CDR2 SNTAGT. V gave up 3 bases and J gave up 7 bases, with 9 bases separating them. Here the CDR3 DNA reads TGTGCCAGCAGTGATAGGGGAATTGGCTACACCTTC. Translation: CASSDRGIGYTF.

The chain couples TRBV27 to TRBJ1-2, with 7 bases matching TRBD1. Unmatched junction bases numbered 5, after V lost 3 bases and J lost 4 bases. The CDR3 has 14 amino acids. CDR1 is MNHEY and CDR2 is SMNVEV in the germline V gene (reference sequence). In nucleotides, the CDR3 is TGTGCCAGCAGTTTGGCAGGGGGTATCTATGGCTACACCTTC. The encoded protein is CASSLAGGIYGYTF.

V and J are TRBV30 and TRBJ2-7; D is ambiguous. CDR3 size: 12 residues. Germline assignment: CDR1 GTSNPN and CDR2 SVGIG (reference sequence). V lost 4 bases, J lost 4 bases, and 11 bases lay in between. In DNA form, the CDR3 reads TGTGCCTGGACTGAGATAGGTTACGAGCAGTACTTC. Protein sequence: CAWTEIGYEQYF.

The chain employs TRBV9 and TRBJ2-2, with a weak D call TRBD1 (6 bases). The germline gives CDR1 SGDLS, CDR2 YYNGEE. This CDR3 spans 15 amino acids. Trimming left V 0 bases short and J 5 bases short, with 11 bases between. In nucleotides, the CDR3 is TGTGCCAGCAGCGTAGACCCAGGGGCGACCGGGGAGCTGTTTTTT. Its protein product is CASSVDPGATGELFF. Based on the CDR3 plus reference TRBV9 and TRBJ2-2, the full variable domain is DSGVTQTPKHLITATGQRVTLRCSPRSGDLSVYWYQQSLDQGLQFLIQYYNGEERAKGNILERFSAQQFPDLHSELNLSSLELGDSALYFCASSVDPGATGELFFGEGSRLTVL.

This clone appeared a single time. The chain couples TRBV30 to TRBJ2-7; 8 bases match TRBD1. This CDR3 is built from 12 residues. The germline CDR1 and CDR2 sequences are GTSNPN and SVGIG (reference sequence). With V trimmed by 5 bases and J by 6 bases, 6 bases remained unmatched. The CDR3 sequence is CAWGQGVGEQYF. CDR3 bases: TGTGCCTGGGGACAGGGTGTAGGCGAGCAGTACTTC. The variable domain in full, with the rest retrieved from reference TRBV30 and TRBJ2-7, is SQTIHQWPATLVQPVGSPLSLECTVEGTSNPNLYWYRQAAGRGLQLLFYSVGIGQISSEVPQNLSASRPQDRQFILSSKKLLLSDSGFYLCAWGQGVGEQYFGPGTRLTVT.

The V gene is TRBV4-1, the J gene TRBJ1-4, with 7 bases matching TRBD1. CDR1 and CDR2 from the germline V gene are MGHRA and YSYEKL. This CDR3 has 18 amino acids. The junction had 12 bases not matched to a gene; V was cut back by 0 bases and J by 5 bases. CDR3 DNA sequence: TGCGCCAGCAGCCAAGAAGTCAGGGGGGGCAGTGGGAATGAAAAACTGTTTTTT. This translates into CASSQEVRGGSGNEKLFF.

The chain recombines TRBV7-2 with TRBJ2-3, with 7 bases that match TRBD2. There are 15 residues in the CDR3. Germline CDR1 SGHTA, CDR2 FQGNSA. Unmatched junction bases numbered 2, after V lost 2 bases and J lost 0 bases. The CDR3 DNA is TGTGCCAGCAGCTTACGAGCGGGGAGCACAGATACGCAGTATTTT. Its protein is CASSLRAGSTDTQYF.

The chain carries TRBV4-2 and TRBJ2-5, with D maybe TRBD1 (5 bases). From germline, CDR1 is LGHNA and CDR2 YNFKEQ. The V end was cut by 0 bases, the J end by 2 bases, with 10 bases between. The CDR3 contains 15 residues. This CDR3 reads CASSQEGAKQETQYF. CDR3 nucleotides: TGTGCCAGCAGCCAAGAAGGGGCTAAGCAAGAGACCCAGTACTTC.

The chain links TRBV10-1 to TRBJ2-7, with TRBD1 matching 7 bases. The germline CDR1 and CDR2 sequences are WNHNN and SYGVQD (reference sequence). V lost 3 bases, J lost 7 bases, and 6 bases stayed unmatched. This CDR3 is built from 13 residues. CDR3 nucleotide sequence: TGCGCCAGCAGTGATCACGACAGGGAAGAGCAGTACTTC. It encodes CASSDHDREEQYF.

The V call is TRBV6-1, the J call TRBJ2-7; perhaps D is TRBD1 or TRBD2 (5 bases each). V shed 3 bases and J shed 6 bases, with 18 bases lying between them. Germline V gene lookup returns CDR1 MNHNS and CDR2 SASEGT. The CDR3 totals 15 residues. DNA of the CDR3: TGTGCCAGCAGTGAGGGGACCGGGGTTTTCGGCGAGCAGTACTTC. It translates to CASSEGTGVFGEQYF.

The chain has TRBV19 and TRBJ2-3; the D is unclear. This CDR3 region has 17 residues. CDR1 and CDR2 (germline): LNHDA, SQIVND (reference sequence). V was cut by 5 bases and J by 6 bases, with 24 bases left in between. CDR3 residues: CASSSHSRASEVDTQYF. CDR3 bases: TGTGCCAGTAGTTCCCACTCCCGGGCCAGTGAGGTGGATACGCAGTATTTT.

V gene TRBV27 combines with J gene TRBJ1-5, with TRBD1 matching 8 bases. Germline-derived CDR1 and CDR2 are MNHEY and SMNVEV (reference sequence). Trimming cost V 7 bases and J 6 bases; bases outside gene matches: 8. There are 14 residues in the CDR3. The DNA for the CDR3 is TGTGCCAGCAAGCCCGGACAGGGCGGTCAGCCCCAGCATTTT. This gives the protein CASKPGQGGQPQHF.

The chain employs TRBV11-3 and TRBJ2-7; 7 bases fit TRBD2. The CDR3 runs 14 residues. The germline CDR1 and CDR2 sequences are SGHNT and YENEEA. V trimming: 0 bases; J trimming: 4 bases; junction bases outside the gene matches: 3. This CDR3 is CASSLEGGPYEQYF. The CDR3 DNA is TGTGCCAGCAGCTTAGAGGGAGGGCCGTACGAGCAGTACTTC.

The rearrangement joins TRBV7-2 to TRBJ2-7; a possible D gene is TRBD1 (6 bases). There are 16 residues in the CDR3. Trimming shortened V by 5 bases and J by 1 base, and 18 bases separated the two germline ends. CDR1 SGHTA and CDR2 FQGNSA come from the germline V gene. CDR3 protein: CASSPSWTEGSYEQYF. For the CDR3, the DNA is TGTGCCAGCAGCCCCTCGTGGACAGAGGGGTCCTACGAGCAGTACTTC. Combining the CDR3 with reference TRBV7-2 and TRBJ2-7 gives the whole variable domain GAGVSQSPSNKVTEKGKDVELRCDPISGHTALYWYRQSLGQGLEFLIYFQGNSAPDKSGLPSDRFSAERTGGSVSTLTIQRTQQEDSAVYLCASSPSWTEGSYEQYFGPGTRLTVT.

The rearrangement joins TRBV6-4 to TRBJ2-1; D gene unclear. Trimming stripped 1 base from V and 0 bases from J, with 13 bases between. This CDR3 has 17 amino acids. Germline V gene data show CDR1 as MRHNA and CDR2 as SNTAGT. Written as DNA, the CDR3 is TGTGCCAGCAGTGACTTTCCGGCCCCGAGCTCCTACAATGAGCAGTTCTTC. Amino acid sequence: CASSDFPAPSSYNEQFF.

This rearrangement joins TRBV28 to TRBJ1-1; D gene unclear. V was clipped by 7 bases and J by 1 base, with 4 bases between them. From germline, CDR1 is MDHEN and CDR2 SYDVKM. The length of the CDR3 is 11 residues. The CDR3: CASKGNTEAFF. The DNA of the CDR3 is TGTGCCAGCAAAGGGAACACTGAAGCTTTCTTT.

V usage is TRBV5-4 and J usage is TRBJ1-3, with 9 bases fitting TRBD1. The CDR3 extends over 16 amino acids. V shed 3 bases and J 0 bases; nucleotides not matched to a gene: 4. Germline lookup yields CDR1 SGHNT and CDR2 YYREEE (reference sequence). The CDR3 DNA is TGTGCCAGCAGCTACAGGGGGCCCAGCTCTGGAAACACCATATATTTT. Translated, it gives CASSYRGPSSGNTIYF.

J is TRBJ2-5 and V is TRBV30; 9 bases agree with TRBD1. The CDR3 contains 15 residues. Trimming removed 1 base from V and 1 base from J; junction bases left unmatched: 4. In germline, CDR1 is GTSNPN, CDR2 SVGIG (reference sequence). CDR3 loop: CAWSGPGQGQETQYF. Here the CDR3 DNA reads TGTGCCTGGAGTGGTCCGGGACAGGGCCAAGAGACCCAGTACTTC.